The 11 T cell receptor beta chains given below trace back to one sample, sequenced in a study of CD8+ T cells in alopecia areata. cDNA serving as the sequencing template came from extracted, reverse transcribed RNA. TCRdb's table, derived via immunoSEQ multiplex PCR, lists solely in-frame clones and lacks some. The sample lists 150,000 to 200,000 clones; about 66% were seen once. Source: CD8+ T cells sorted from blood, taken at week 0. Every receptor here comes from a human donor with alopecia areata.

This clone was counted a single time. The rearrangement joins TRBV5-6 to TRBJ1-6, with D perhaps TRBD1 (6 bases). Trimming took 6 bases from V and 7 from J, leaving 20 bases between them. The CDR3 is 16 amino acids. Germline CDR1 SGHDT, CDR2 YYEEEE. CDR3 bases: TGTGCCAGCAACCTTCAAACAGGGTTGTCGAATTCACCCCTCCACTTT. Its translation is CASNLQTGLSNSPLHF.

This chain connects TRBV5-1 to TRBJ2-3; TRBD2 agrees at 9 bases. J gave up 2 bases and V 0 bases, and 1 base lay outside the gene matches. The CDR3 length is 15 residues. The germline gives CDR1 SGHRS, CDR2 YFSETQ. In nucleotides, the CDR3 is TGCGCCAGCAGCTTGGAGCGGGGGGTCACAGATACGCAGTATTTT. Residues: CASSLERGVTDTQYF.

CDR3 sequence: CSVRLPEAFF. The CDR3 bases are TGCAGCGTACGATTGCCTGAAGCTTTCTTT. The chain uses TRBV29-1 and TRBJ1-1; D remains ambiguous. Germline loops: CDR1 SQVTM, CDR2 ANQGSEA. The V gene lost 6 bases and the J gene lost 6 bases, with 8 bases spanning the gap. The CDR3 runs to 10 residues.

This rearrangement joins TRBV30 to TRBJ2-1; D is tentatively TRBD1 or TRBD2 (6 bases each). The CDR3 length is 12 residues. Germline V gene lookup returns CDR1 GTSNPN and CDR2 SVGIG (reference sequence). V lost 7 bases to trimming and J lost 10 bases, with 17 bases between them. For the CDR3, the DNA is TGTGCCTCGACAGGCCGTCGGGGGGAGCAGTTCTTC. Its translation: CASTGRRGEQFF.

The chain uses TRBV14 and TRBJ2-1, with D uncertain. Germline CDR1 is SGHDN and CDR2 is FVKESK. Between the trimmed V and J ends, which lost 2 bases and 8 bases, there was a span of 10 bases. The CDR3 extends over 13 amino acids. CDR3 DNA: TGTGCCAGCAGCCAAAACGTCGCCGATGAGCAGTTCTTC. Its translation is CASSQNVADEQFF.

The CDR3: CASSLGGRGYEQYF. For the CDR3, the DNA is TGTGCCAGCAGCTTAGGTGGCAGGGGCTACGAGCAGTACTTC. The chain employs TRBV7-8 and TRBJ2-5, with a tentative D call TRBD1 (6 bases). The assigned J gene may be wrong: the sequence end matches TRBJ2-7 better. The CDR3 consists of 14 residues. CDR1 and CDR2 from the germline V gene are SGHVS and FQNEAQ.

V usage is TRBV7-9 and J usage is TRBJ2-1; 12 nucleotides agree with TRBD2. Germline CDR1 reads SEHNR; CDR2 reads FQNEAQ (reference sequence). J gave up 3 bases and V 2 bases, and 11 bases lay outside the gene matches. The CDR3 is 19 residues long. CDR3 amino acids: CASSLTTSGGHPFYNEQFF. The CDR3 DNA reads TGTGCCAGCAGCTTAACGACTAGCGGGGGACATCCCTTCTACAATGAGCAGTTCTTC.

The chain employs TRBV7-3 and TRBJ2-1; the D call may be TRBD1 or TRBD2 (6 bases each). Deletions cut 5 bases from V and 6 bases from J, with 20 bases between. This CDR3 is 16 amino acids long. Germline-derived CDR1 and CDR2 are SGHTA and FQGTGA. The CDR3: CASSPSAWGASNEQFF. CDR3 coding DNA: TGTGCCAGCAGCCCCTCAGCCTGGGGGGCCTCCAATGAGCAGTTCTTC.

In nucleotides, the CDR3 is TGTGCCAGCAACTCCGGGACTGATTCCTACGAGCAGTACTTC. Residues: CASNSGTDSYEQYF. The gene calls are TRBV2 and TRBJ2-7; D is perhaps TRBD2 (6 bases). This CDR3 is built from 14 residues. The V gene lost 7 bases and the J gene lost 1 base, with 14 bases spanning the gap. The germline gives CDR1 SNHLY, CDR2 FYNNEI.

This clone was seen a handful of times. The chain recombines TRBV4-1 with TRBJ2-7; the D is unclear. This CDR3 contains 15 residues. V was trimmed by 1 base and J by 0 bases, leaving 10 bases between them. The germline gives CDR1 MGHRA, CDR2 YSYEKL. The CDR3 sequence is CASSQVDAGSYEQYF. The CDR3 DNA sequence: TGCGCCAGCAGCCAAGTAGACGCAGGCTCCTACGAGCAGTACTTC.

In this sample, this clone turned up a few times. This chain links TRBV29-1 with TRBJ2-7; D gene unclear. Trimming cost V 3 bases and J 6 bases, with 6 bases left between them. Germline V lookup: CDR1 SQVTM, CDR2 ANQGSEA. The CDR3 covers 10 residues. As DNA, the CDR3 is TGCAGCGTTGAGTTTGGCGAGCAGTACTTC. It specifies CSVEFGEQYF.